This T cell receptor (beta chain) is drawn from a study of blood T cell repertoires in COVID-19. Study-level background: Acute-phase and convalescent COVID-19 samples originated in the United States, Italy and Spain. T cells, B-cell-depleted T cells, or PBMCs provided the cDNA or gDNA that served as material.

Germline V gene sequence: CDR1 SGHKS, CDR2 YYEKEE (reference sequence). V was cut by 4 bases and J by 7 bases, with 15 bases left in between. This CDR3 comprises 15 residues. As originally analysed: Amplified reference gene primers provided the basis for estimating nucleated cell counts. The repertoire was sequenced with immunoSEQ multiplex PCR; TCRdb's copy has only in-frame clones and lacks some. V and J calls and clone size are given by that table; D and trimming were obtained from the DNA. This table has a few hundred thousand clones, roughly 91% appearing once. The rearrangement uses TRBV5-5 and TRBJ1-6; maybe TRBD1 (5 bases). The sample comprised peripheral blood. The TCR sequence derives from a woman between 40 and 55 years old who had recovered from COVID-19. In nucleotides, the CDR3 is TGTGCCAGCAGCCGGGAGGGCCGGGGCAATTCACCCCTCCACTTT. Encoded protein: CASSREGRGNSPLHF.